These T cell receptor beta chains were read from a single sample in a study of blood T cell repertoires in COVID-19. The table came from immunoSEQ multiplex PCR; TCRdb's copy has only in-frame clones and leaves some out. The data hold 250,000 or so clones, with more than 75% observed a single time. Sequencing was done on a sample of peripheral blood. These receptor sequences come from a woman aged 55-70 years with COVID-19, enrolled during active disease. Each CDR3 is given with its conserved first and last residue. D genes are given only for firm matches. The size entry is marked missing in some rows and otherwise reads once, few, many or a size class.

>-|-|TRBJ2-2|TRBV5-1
CASSLEGANTGELFF
TGCGCCAGCAGCTTGGAAGGGGCGAACACCGGGGAGCTGTTTTTT
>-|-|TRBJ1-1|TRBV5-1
CASSRNTEAFF
TGCGCCAGCAGTCGGAACACTGAAGCTTTCTTT
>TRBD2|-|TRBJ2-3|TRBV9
CASSVAGLAGGGIWPDTQYF
TGTGCCAGCAGCGTAGCAGGACTAGCGGGAGGTGGTATTTGGCCGGATACGCAGTATTTT
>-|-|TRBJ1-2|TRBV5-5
CASSSGRDQTNYGYTF
TGTGCCAGCAGCTCTGGGAGGGATCAGACTAACTATGGCTACACCTTC
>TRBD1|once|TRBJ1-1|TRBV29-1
CSAARQGDTEAFF
TGCAGCGCCGCCAGACAGGGAGACACTGAAGCTTTCTTT
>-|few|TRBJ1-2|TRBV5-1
CASSLVAQNYGYTF
TGCGCCAGCAGCTTGGTTGCACAAAACTATGGCTACACCTTC
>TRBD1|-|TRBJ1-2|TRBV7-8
CASSFQQGANYGYTF
TGTGCCAGCAGCTTTCAACAGGGGGCGAACTATGGCTACACCTTC
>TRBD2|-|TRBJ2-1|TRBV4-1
CASSQGLAGVARHNEQFF
TGCGCCAGCAGCCAGGGACTAGCGGGAGTCGCCCGGCACAATGAGCAGTTCTTC
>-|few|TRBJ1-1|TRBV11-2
CASSLFQRASTEAFF
TGTGCCAGCAGCTTATTCCAGAGGGCGAGCACTGAAGCTTTCTTT
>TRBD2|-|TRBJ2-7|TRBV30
CAWSVGGTTYEQYF
TGTGCCTGGAGTGTCGGAGGGACTACCTACGAGCAGTACTTC
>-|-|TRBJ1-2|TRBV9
CASSASYDGYTF
TGTGCCAGCAGCGCATCCTATGATGGCTACACCTTC
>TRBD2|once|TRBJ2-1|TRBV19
CASSRLQLAGGSNEQFF
TGTGCCAGTAGCCGCCTCCAACTAGCGGGAGGGTCTAATGAGCAGTTCTTC
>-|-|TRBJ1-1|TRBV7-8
CASSSVTDRPEAFF
TGTGCCAGCAGCTCGGTGACAGATCGTCCTGAAGCTTTCTTT
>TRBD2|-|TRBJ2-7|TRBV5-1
CASSPRTSGSNEQYF
TGCGCCAGCAGCCCCAGGACTAGCGGGAGTAACGAGCAGTACTTC
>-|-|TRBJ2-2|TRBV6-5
CASSYARSTGELFF
TGTGCCAGCAGTTATGCCAGATCCACCGGGGAGCTGTTTTTT
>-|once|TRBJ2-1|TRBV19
CASRTGSVLNEQFF
TGTGCCAGTAGGACTGGCTCCGTCCTCAATGAGCAGTTCTTC
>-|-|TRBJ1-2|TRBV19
CASRQQGDYGYTF
TGTGCCAGTAGACAACAGGGAGACTATGGCTACACCTTC
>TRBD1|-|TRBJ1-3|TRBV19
CASKGGQGTGNTIYF
TGTGCCAGTAAGGGCGGACAGGGAACTGGAAACACCATATATTTT
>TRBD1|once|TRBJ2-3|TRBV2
CASTAGTGGPDTQYF
TGTGCCAGCACTGCCGGGACAGGGGGCCCAGATACGCAGTATTTT
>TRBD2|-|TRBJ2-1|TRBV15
CATSGSGSYNEQFF
TGTGCCACCAGCGGAAGCGGGAGCTACAATGAGCAGTTCTTC
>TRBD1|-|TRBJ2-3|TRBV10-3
CAISRDRGHDTQYF
TGTGCCATCAGTCGAGACAGGGGGCATGATACGCAGTATTTT
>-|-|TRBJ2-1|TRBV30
CACKRLGHNEQFF
TGTGCCTGTAAACGACTAGGGCACAATGAGCAGTTCTTC
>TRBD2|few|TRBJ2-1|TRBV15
CATLGLAGGPYNEQFF
TGTGCCACCCTAGGCCTAGCGGGAGGGCCGTACAATGAGCAGTTCTTC
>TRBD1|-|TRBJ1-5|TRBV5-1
CASRPGTGGNQPQHF
TGCGCCAGCAGACCCGGGACAGGAGGCAATCAGCCCCAGCATTTT